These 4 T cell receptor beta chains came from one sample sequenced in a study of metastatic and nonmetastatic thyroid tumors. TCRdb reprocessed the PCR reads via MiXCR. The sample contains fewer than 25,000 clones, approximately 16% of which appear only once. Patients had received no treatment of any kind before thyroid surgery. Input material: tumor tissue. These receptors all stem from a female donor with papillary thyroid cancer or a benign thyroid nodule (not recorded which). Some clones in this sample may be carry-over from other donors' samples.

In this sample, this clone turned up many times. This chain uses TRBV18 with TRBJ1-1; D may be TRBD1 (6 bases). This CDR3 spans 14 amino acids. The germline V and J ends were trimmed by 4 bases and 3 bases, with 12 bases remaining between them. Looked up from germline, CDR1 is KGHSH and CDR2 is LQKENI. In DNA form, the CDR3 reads TGTGCCAGCTCACTCAGGGGAGGGGACACTGAAGCTTTCTTT. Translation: CASSLRGGDTEAFF.

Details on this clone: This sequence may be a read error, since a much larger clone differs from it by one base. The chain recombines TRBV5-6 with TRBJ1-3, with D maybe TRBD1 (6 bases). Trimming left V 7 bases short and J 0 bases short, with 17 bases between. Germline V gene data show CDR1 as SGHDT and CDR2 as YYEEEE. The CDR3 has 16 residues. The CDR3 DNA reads TGTGCCAGCGGATACAGGGCGCTGAGCTCTGGAAACACCATATATTTT. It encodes CASGYRALSSGNTIYF. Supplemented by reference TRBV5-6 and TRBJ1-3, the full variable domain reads DAGVTQSPTHLIKTRGQQVTLRCSPKSGHDTVSWYQQALGQGPQFIFQYYEEEERQRGNFPDRFSGHQFPNYSSELNVNALLLGDSALYLCASGYRALSSGNTIYFGEGSWLTVV.

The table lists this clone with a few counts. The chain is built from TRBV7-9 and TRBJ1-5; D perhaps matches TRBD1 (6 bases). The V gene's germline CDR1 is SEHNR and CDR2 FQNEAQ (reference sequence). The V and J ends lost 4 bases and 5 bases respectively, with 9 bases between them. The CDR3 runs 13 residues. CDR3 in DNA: TGTGCCAGCAGCTCTGCAGGGGATCAGCCCCAGCATTTT. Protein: CASSSAGDQPQHF.

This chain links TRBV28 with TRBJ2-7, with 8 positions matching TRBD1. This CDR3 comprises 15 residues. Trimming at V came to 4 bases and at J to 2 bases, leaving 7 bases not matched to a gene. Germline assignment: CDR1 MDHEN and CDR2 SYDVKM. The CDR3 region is CASSSSGGGTYEQYF. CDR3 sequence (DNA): TGTGCCAGCAGTTCCTCAGGGGGCGGAACCTACGAGCAGTACTTC.